These T cell receptor beta chains were read from a single sample in a study of T cell responses to AZD1222 COVID-19 vaccine. The data were produced by immunoSEQ multiplex PCR, yet TCRdb's version contains in-frame clones alone and is incomplete. The sample contains roughly 180,000 clones, roughly 88% of which appear only once. The starting material was peripheral blood, obtained on day 0 of AZD1222 vaccination. The receptors come from an adult in good health. CDR3s include the opening cysteine and the closing phenylalanine or tryptophan. Fields, in order: clone size, D gene, J gene, V gene, CDR3 DNA, CDR3 protein. A D gene is named only where the DNA matches it firmly. Where a row states a size, it is once, few, many or the class of an expanded clone; other rows omit it.

>NA|NA|TRBJ1-2|TRBV7-8
TGTGCCAGCAGCTCCACAGGCGGAAACTATGGCTACACCTTC
CASSSTGGNYGYTF
>NA|NA|TRBJ1-1|TRBV3-1/TRBV3-2
TGTGCCAGCAGCCAGATGAAGAAAGCTTTCTTT
CASSQMKKAFF
>NA|NA|TRBJ1-5|TRBV30
TGTGCCTGGGCCCTGCGAAGGGGGAATCAGCCCCAGCATTTT
CAWALRRGNQPQHF
>NA|TRBD1|TRBJ1-4|TRBV7-6
TGTGCCAGCAGCCGATCGGGACAGCCGAATGAAAAACTGTTTTTT
CASSRSGQPNEKLFF
>once|NA|TRBJ1-5|TRBV5-1
TGCGCCAGCAGCTTGCAGGGTGGCGATCAGCCCCAGCATTTT
CASSLQGGDQPQHF
>NA|TRBD2|TRBJ2-7|TRBV6-5
TGTGCCAGCGGACTAGCGCCGAGCTACGAGCAGTACTTC
CASGLAPSYEQYF
>NA|NA|TRBJ1-4|TRBV28
TGTGCCAGCAGCTCCTACAGGGCAACTAATGAAAAACTGTTTTTT
CASSSYRATNEKLFF
>NA|TRBD1|TRBJ2-2|TRBV24-1
TGTGCCACCAGTGATTTCCCCTTGACAGGGAGCACCGGGGAGCTGTTTTTT
CATSDFPLTGSTGELFF
>NA|NA|TRBJ1-3|TRBV7-4
TGTGCCAGCAGCAGAGGGGGCTCTGGAAACACCATATATTTT
CASSRGGSGNTIYF
>NA|TRBD1|TRBJ1-2|TRBV3-1/TRBV3-2
TGTGCCAGCAGCCAAGGAGGGGGACAGGGGTACTATGGCTACACCTTC
CASSQGGGQGYYGYTF
>NA|TRBD1|TRBJ1-4|TRBV24-1
TGTGCCACCAGTGACCCGACAGGGATAGGCGAAAAACTGTTTTTT
CATSDPTGIGEKLFF
>once|NA|TRBJ2-5|TRBV20-1
TGCAGTGCTGCCGAAGGGACCCAGTACTTC
CSAAEGTQYF
>once|NA|TRBJ2-5|TRBV21-1
TGTGCCAGCAGCGCCGGACAGGGACAAGAGACCCAGTACTTC
CASSAGQGQETQYF
>NA|TRBD2|TRBJ2-7|TRBV9
TGTGCCAGCAGCGTTGGGACTAGCGGGAGATTCGAGCAGTACTTC
CASSVGTSGRFEQYF
>NA|NA|TRBJ2-3|TRBV5-1
TGCGCCAGCAGCCCCCTCCTCACAGATACGCAGTATTTT
CASSPLLTDTQYF
>once|TRBD1|TRBJ1-5|TRBV2
TGTGCCAGCAGTGGGGGGACAGGGCCGCCGAGCAATCAGCCCCAGCATTTT
CASSGGTGPPSNQPQHF
>NA|NA|TRBJ1-6|TRBV2
TGTGCCAGCAGTGAGAGGGGCAGGGTCAATTCACCCCTCCACTTT
CASSERGRVNSPLHF
>NA|TRBD2|TRBJ2-1|TRBV6-6
TGTGCCAGCAGTCGACTAGCGGGAGGGCCGGGCAATGAGCAGTTCTTC
CASSRLAGGPGNEQFF
>once|TRBD2|TRBJ2-1|TRBV12-5
TGTGCTAGTGGTTTGGATTCCGGTAGTAGCGGGAGCAATGAGCAGTTCTTC
CASGLDSGSSGSNEQFF
>NA|NA|TRBJ1-2|TRBV14
TGTGCCAGCAGCCAATTGTCCGGTTATAACTATGGCTACACCTTC
CASSQLSGYNYGYTF